Presented here are 23 T cell receptor beta chains from one specimen sequenced in a study of blood T cell repertoires in COVID-19. Assay used: immunoSEQ multiplex PCR; TCRdb lists only in-frame clones, some missing. The repertoire holds around 150,000 clones, with over 90% as singletons. Sequenced: peripheral blood. These TCRs come from a woman aged 55-69 years with COVID-19, enrolled during active disease.

This chain uses TRBV3-1 (or the pseudogene TRBV3-2) with TRBJ2-2; 9 nucleotides align to TRBD1. CDR1 is LGHDT, CDR2 YNNKEL, per germline (reference sequence). The CDR3 has 16 amino acids. V was clipped by 4 bases and J by 4 bases; unmatched bases: 7. CDR3 nucleotide sequence: TGTGCCAGCAGCCCGAACAGGGGGCGAGGCACCGGGGAGCTGTTTTTT. Encoded protein: CASSPNRGRGTGELFF.

This clone was detected only once. The chain recombines TRBV28 with TRBJ1-5; 9 bases map to TRBD1. V shed 7 bases, J shed 6 bases, and the junction held 19 bases outside the gene matches. Germline V gene sequence: CDR1 MDHEN, CDR2 SYDVKM. This CDR3 contains 18 residues. The DNA for the CDR3 is TGTGCCAGCACCCTGGGAGGATCGGGACAGGGCCCCGTTCAGCCCCAGCATTTT. Translation gives CASTLGGSGQGPVQPQHF.

The J gene is TRBJ1-2, the V gene TRBV5-4; D gene ambiguous. The V gene's germline CDR1 is SGHNT and CDR2 YYREEE (reference sequence). The V gene lost 0 bases and the J gene lost 5 bases, with 5 bases spanning the gap. The CDR3 length is 12 residues. The CDR3 sequence is CASSLDYYGYTF. Here the CDR3 DNA reads TGTGCCAGCAGCTTGGACTATTATGGCTACACCTTC.

The rearrangement links TRBV4-2 to TRBJ2-7; possibly TRBD1 for D (7 bases). CDR3 size: 15 residues. The V and J ends lost 0 bases and 7 bases respectively, with 16 bases between them. Germline CDR1 and CDR2: LGHNA and YNFKEQ. DNA for the CDR3: TGTGCCAGCAGCCAAGACAGACAGGGTGCGGGAGAGCAGTACTTC. As protein: CASSQDRQGAGEQYF.

The chain recombines TRBV25-1 with TRBJ2-7, with 11 positions matching TRBD1. The CDR3 consists of 15 residues. Per the germline V gene, CDR1 is MGHDK and CDR2 is SYGVNS. J was trimmed by 3 bases and V by 4 bases; bases with no gene match: 5. CDR3 sequence: CASSVLGTGGYEQYF. The CDR3, as DNA: TGTGCCAGCAGTGTACTCGGGACAGGGGGCTACGAGCAGTACTTC.

This chain connects TRBV5-1 to TRBJ2-5; TRBD2 aligns across 7 bases. CDR1 is SGHRS and CDR2 is YFSETQ in the germline V gene. The CDR3 contains 17 residues. The ends lost 4 bases at V and 2 bases at J; junction bases unmatched: 14. CDR3 DNA: TGCGCCAGCAGCCTTGGTCTTCCGGGACTACCACAAGAGACCCAGTACTTC. Residues: CASSLGLPGLPQETQYF. The complete variable domain, with remaining parts taken from reference TRBV5-1 and TRBJ2-5, reads KAGVTQTPRYLIKTRGQQVTLSCSPISGHRSVSWYQQTPGQGLQFLFEYFSETQRNKGNFPGRFSGRQFSNSRSEMNVSTLELGDSALYLCASSLGLPGLPQETQYFGPGTRLLVL.

The table lists this clone with a count of one. The chain joins TRBV14 to TRBJ1-5; no definite D call. The ends were cut back, 8 bases at V and 3 bases at J, with 8 bases in the middle. This CDR3 has 12 amino acids. The V gene's germline CDR1 is SGHDN and CDR2 FVKESK. This chain's CDR3 is CASSGNNQPQHF. The CDR3 DNA sequence: TGTGCCAGCTCGGGGAACAATCAGCCCCAGCATTTT.

The chain uses TRBV19 and TRBJ1-6; 10 nucleotides match TRBD1. CDR3 length equals 15 residues. J gave up 8 bases and V 7 bases, and 8 bases lay outside the gene matches. Germline loops: CDR1 LNHDA, CDR2 SQIVND (reference sequence). The CDR3 protein is CASTRDRGGDSPLHF. The CDR3 DNA reads TGTGCCAGTACCAGGGACAGGGGAGGAGATTCACCCCTCCACTTT. Drawing the rest from reference TRBV19 and TRBJ1-6, the complete variable domain is DGGITQSPKYLFRKEGQNVTLSCEQNLNHDAMYWYRQDPGQGLRLIYYSQIVNDFQKGDIAEGYSVSREKKESFPLTVTSAQKNPTAFYLCASTRDRGGDSPLHFGNGTRLTVT.

J is TRBJ1-1 and V is TRBV10-3; D is uncertain. The germline V gene has CDR1 ENHRY and CDR2 SYGVKD. Trimming stripped 3 bases from V and 0 bases from J, with 5 bases between. This CDR3 contains 13 residues. Written as DNA, the CDR3 is TGTGCCATCAGTGACCTAATGAACACTGAAGCTTTCTTT. Its protein is CAISDLMNTEAFF.

This chain joins TRBV9 and TRBJ1-1; possibly TRBD1 for D (6 bases). V gave up 1 base and J gave up 4 bases, with 11 bases separating them. In germline, CDR1 is SGDLS, CDR2 YYNGEE. The CDR3 totals 14 residues. CDR3 sequence reads: CASSVQGLGTEAFF. The CDR3 bases are TGTGCCAGCAGCGTACAGGGGCTGGGCACTGAAGCTTTCTTT.

The J gene is TRBJ2-7, the V gene TRBV9; tentative D call: TRBD1 (5 bases). The CDR3 consists of 16 residues. Germline V gene lookup returns CDR1 SGDLS and CDR2 YYNGEE. V was pared by 2 bases and J by 0 bases, with 15 bases between. The CDR3 coding sequence is TGTGCCAGCAGCGTCGGTTCGGAGACAGCCTCCTACGAGCAGTACTTC. Its translation is CASSVGSETASYEQYF.

CDR3 DNA sequence: TGTGCCAGCAGCTTGGCCCTCGGGACAGGCCAAGAGACCCAGTACTTC. Its protein is CASSLALGTGQETQYF. This chain uses TRBV5-6 with TRBJ2-5; 8 nucleotides agree with TRBD1. The length of the CDR3 is 16 residues. V shed 0 bases and J 1 base; nucleotides not matched to a gene: 5. Germline lookup yields CDR1 SGHDT and CDR2 YYEEEE. The entire variable domain, with the rest obtained from reference TRBV5-6 and TRBJ2-5, is as follows: DAGVTQSPTHLIKTRGQQVTLRCSPKSGHDTVSWYQQALGQGPQFIFQYYEEEERQRGNFPDRFSGHQFPNYSSELNVNALLLGDSALYLCASSLALGTGQETQYFGPGTRLLVL.

V and J are TRBV6-1 and TRBJ1-3; 7 bases are shared with TRBD1. Germline loops: CDR1 MNHNS, CDR2 SASEGT. V shed 0 bases and J 0 bases; nucleotides not matched to a gene: 2. This CDR3 spans 16 amino acids. CDR3 protein: CASSEARGLSGNTIYF. DNA for the CDR3: TGTGCCAGCAGTGAAGCAAGGGGGCTCTCTGGAAACACCATATATTTT.

This chain joins TRBV7-9 and TRBJ1-1; no clear D. V was pared by 0 bases and J by 1 base, with 12 bases between. The CDR3 has 16 amino acids. Germline CDR1 is SEHNR and CDR2 is FQNEAQ (reference sequence). The CDR3 bases are TGTGCCAGCAGCTTAGCCGCTAGTGGAGCGAACACTGAAGCTTTCTTT. Translation gives CASSLAASGANTEAFF.

The V gene is TRBV9, the J gene TRBJ2-5; TRBD1 is a possible D gene (5 bases). This CDR3 region has 15 residues. Germline lookup yields CDR1 SGDLS and CDR2 YYNGEE. Trimming pared 0 bases from V and 5 bases from J, leaving 14 bases between. In DNA form, the CDR3 reads TGTGCCAGCAGCGTAGCTGGGGCCCCCCGGGAGACCCAGTACTTC. Translating gives CASSVAGAPRETQYF.

The chain employs TRBV5-4 and TRBJ2-1; D is possibly TRBD1 (6 bases). The length of the CDR3 is 13 residues. From germline, CDR1 is SGHNT and CDR2 YYREEE (reference sequence). The V gene lost 3 bases and the J gene lost 7 bases, with 11 bases spanning the gap. This CDR3 is CASSYIQGNEQFF. The CDR3 DNA reads TGTGCCAGCAGCTACATACAGGGAAATGAGCAGTTCTTC.

The chain couples TRBV25-1 to TRBJ2-5; possibly TRBD2 for D (7 bases). This CDR3 is 16 amino acids long. Germline CDR1 is MGHDK and CDR2 is SYGVNS. With 4 bases removed from V and 2 bases from J, the gap between germline ends came to 17 bases. CDR3 sequence: CASSGGGGGLQETQYF. The CDR3, as DNA: TGTGCCAGCAGTGGTGGAGGGGGGGGCCTTCAAGAGACCCAGTACTTC.

V gene TRBV4-1 combines with J gene TRBJ1-1, with D unresolved. V lost 4 bases, J lost 1 base, and 16 bases lay in between. The CDR3 consists of 16 residues. The germline V gene has CDR1 MGHRA and CDR2 YSYEKL. CDR3 sequence (DNA): TGCGCCAGCAGCCTTCAGGAGTGGGGAGCGAACACTGAAGCTTTCTTT. Protein: CASSLQEWGANTEAFF.

V gene TRBV9 combines with J gene TRBJ2-2, with D tentatively TRBD2 (6 bases). Germline V CDR1 and CDR2: SGDLS, YYNGEE. The ends were cut back, 0 bases at V and 1 base at J, with 10 bases in the middle. CDR3 size: 16 residues. CDR3 DNA: TGTGCCAGCAGCGTAGGCGGGGTCTGGAACACCGGGGAGCTGTTTTTT. Its translation: CASSVGGVWNTGELFF.

This chain links TRBV19 with TRBJ1-2, with a weak D call TRBD1 (6 bases). CDR3 length: 15 amino acids. The germline gives CDR1 LNHDA, CDR2 SQIVND (reference sequence). Trimming shortened V by 5 bases and J by 0 bases, and 13 bases separated the two germline ends. DNA for the CDR3: TGTGCCAGTAGTCTCCCTGGACAGACTAACTATGGCTACACCTTC. As protein: CASSLPGQTNYGYTF.

The rearrangement joins TRBV7-8 to TRBJ2-3; D not certain. Deletions cut 5 bases from V and 2 bases from J, with 8 bases between. The CDR3 is made up of 13 amino acids. The germline gives CDR1 SGHVS, CDR2 FQNEAQ. This CDR3 reads CASSGRYTDTQYF. CDR3 coding DNA: TGTGCCAGCAGCGGCAGGTACACAGATACGCAGTATTTT.

V and J are TRBV7-9 and TRBJ2-1; 8 bases are a match to TRBD2. This CDR3 is 15 amino acids long. Germline-derived CDR1 and CDR2 are SEHNR and FQNEAQ (reference sequence). The junction had 16 bases not matched to a gene; V was cut back by 11 bases and J by 7 bases. The CDR3 loop reads CALGSAGDMGNEQFF. The CDR3 DNA reads as TGTGCCCTAGGGTCAGCGGGGGATATGGGAAATGAGCAGTTCTTC.

This chain joins TRBV2 and TRBJ1-1; maybe TRBD1 (5 bases). Trimming removed 7 bases at V and 2 bases at J, with 17 bases between. Per germline, CDR1 SNHLY and CDR2 FYNNEI. This CDR3 is built from 15 residues. This CDR3 reads CASKKATATNTEAFF. In DNA form, the CDR3 reads TGTGCCAGCAAGAAAGCGACAGCCACTAACACTGAAGCTTTCTTT.